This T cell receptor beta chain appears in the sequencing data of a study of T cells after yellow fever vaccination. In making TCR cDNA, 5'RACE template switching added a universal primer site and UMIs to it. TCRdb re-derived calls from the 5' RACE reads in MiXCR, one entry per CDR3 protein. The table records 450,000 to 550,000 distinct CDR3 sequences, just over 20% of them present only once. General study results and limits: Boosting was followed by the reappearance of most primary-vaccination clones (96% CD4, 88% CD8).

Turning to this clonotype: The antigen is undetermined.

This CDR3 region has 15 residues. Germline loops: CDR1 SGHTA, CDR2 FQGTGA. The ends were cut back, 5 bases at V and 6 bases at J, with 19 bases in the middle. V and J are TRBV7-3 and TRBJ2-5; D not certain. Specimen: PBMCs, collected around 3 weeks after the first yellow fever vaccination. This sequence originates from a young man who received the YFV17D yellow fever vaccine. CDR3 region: CASSPNPGFEKTQYF. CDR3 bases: TGTGCCAGCAGCCCCAACCCTGGTTTCGAGAAGACCCAGTACTTC.